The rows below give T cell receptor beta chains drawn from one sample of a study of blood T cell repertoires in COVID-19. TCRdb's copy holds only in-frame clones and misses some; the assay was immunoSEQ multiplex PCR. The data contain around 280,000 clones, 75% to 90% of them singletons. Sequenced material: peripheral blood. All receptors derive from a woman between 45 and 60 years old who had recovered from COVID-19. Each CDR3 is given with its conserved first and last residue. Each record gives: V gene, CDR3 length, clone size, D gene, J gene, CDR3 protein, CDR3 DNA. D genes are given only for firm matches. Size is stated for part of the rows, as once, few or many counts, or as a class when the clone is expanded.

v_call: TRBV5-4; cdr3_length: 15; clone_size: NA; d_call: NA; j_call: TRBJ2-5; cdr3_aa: CASSSPAGARETQYF; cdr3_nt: TGTGCCAGCAGCTCCCCGGCAGGGGCGAGGGAGACCCAGTACTTC
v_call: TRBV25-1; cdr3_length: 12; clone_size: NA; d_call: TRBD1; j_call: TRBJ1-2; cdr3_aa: CASNRGANGYTF; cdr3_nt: TGTGCCAGCAACAGGGGGGCGAATGGCTACACCTTC
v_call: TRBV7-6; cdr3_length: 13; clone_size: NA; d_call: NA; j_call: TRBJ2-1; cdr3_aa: CASSLGTARPQFF; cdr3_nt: TGTGCCAGCAGCTTAGGGACAGCGCGTCCTCAGTTCTTC
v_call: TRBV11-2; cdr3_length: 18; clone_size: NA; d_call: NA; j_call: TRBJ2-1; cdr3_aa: CASSLVLGADHSYNEQFF; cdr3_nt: TGTGCCAGCAGCTTAGTACTGGGAGCGGACCATTCCTACAATGAGCAGTTCTTC
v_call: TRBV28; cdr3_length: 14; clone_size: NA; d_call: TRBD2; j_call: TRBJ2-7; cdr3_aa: CASSFLAGESEQYF; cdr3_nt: TGTGCCAGCAGTTTTCTAGCGGGAGAATCCGAGCAGTACTTC
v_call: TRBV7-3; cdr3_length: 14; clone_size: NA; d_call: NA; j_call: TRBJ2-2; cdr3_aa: CASSSTGSLAELFF; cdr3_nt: TGTGCCAGCAGCTCCACGGGAAGTCTTGCGGAGCTGTTTTTT
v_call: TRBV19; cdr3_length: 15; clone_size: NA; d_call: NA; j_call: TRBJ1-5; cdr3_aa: CASSLMGVSNQPQHF; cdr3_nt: TGTGCCAGTTCCTTGATGGGCGTTAGCAATCAGCCCCAGCATTTT
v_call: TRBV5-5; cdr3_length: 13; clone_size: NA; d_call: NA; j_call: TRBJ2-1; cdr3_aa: CASSLASYNEQFF; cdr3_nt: TGTGCCAGCAGTCTGGCCTCCTACAATGAGCAGTTCTTC
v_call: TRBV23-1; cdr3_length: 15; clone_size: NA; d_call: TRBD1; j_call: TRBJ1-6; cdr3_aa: CASSQLGQGKSPLHF; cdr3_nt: TGCGCCAGCAGTCAATTGGGACAGGGGAAGTCACCCCTCCACTTT
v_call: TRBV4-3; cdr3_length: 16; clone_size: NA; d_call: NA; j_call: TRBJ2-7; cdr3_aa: CASSHSKAGASYEQYF; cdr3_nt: TGCGCCAGCAGCCATTCTAAAGCGGGTGCCTCCTACGAGCAGTACTTC
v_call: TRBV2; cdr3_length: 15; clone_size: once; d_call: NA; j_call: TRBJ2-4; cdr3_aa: CASEWTALAKNIQYF; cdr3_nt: TGTGCCAGCGAGTGGACAGCGCTAGCCAAAAACATTCAGTACTTC
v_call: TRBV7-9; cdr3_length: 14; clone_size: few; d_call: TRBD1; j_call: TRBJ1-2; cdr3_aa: CAIDRHPDRVGYTF; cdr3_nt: TGTGCCATCGACCGACACCCAGACAGGGTTGGCTACACCTTC